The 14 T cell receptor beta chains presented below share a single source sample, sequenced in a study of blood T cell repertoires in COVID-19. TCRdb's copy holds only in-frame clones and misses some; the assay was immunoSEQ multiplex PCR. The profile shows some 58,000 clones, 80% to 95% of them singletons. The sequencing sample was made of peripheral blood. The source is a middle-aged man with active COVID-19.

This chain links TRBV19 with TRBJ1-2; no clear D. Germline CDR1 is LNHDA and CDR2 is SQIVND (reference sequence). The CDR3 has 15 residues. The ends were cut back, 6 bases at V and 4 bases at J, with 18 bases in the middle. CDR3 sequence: CASRPIAGRGYGYTF. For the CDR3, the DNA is TGTGCCAGTAGACCAATCGCAGGTCGGGGCTATGGCTACACCTTC.

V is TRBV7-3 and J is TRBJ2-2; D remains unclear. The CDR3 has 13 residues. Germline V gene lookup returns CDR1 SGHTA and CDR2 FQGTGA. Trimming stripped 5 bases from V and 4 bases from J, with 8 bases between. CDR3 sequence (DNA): TGTGCCAGCAGCCTCTCGAGCACCGGGGAGCTGTTTTTT. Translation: CASSLSSTGELFF.

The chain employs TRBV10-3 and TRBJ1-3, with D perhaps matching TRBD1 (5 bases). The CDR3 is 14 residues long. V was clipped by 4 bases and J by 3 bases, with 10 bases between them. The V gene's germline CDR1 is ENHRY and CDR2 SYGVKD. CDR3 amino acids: CAISGSGSGNTIYF. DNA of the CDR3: TGTGCCATCAGTGGGTCAGGGAGTGGAAACACCATATATTTT.

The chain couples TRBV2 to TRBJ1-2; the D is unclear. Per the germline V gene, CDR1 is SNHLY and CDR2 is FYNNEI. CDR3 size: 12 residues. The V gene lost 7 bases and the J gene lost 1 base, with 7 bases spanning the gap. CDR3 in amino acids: CASTPLNYGYTF. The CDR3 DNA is TGTGCCAGCACCCCCCTTAACTATGGCTACACCTTC.

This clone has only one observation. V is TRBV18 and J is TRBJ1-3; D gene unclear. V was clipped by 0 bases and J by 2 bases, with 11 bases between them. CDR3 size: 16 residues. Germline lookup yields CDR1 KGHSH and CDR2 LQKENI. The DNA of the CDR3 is TGTGCCAGCTCACCACCTGCTCTCGGTACTGGAAACACCATATATTTT. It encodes CASSPPALGTGNTIYF.

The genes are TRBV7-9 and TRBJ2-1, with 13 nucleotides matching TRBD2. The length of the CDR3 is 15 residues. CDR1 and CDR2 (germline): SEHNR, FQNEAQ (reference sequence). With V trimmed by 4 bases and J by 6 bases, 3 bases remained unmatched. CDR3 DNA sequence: TGTGCCAGCAGCTCGGGACTAGCGGGACCCAATGAGCAGTTCTTC. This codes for CASSSGLAGPNEQFF.

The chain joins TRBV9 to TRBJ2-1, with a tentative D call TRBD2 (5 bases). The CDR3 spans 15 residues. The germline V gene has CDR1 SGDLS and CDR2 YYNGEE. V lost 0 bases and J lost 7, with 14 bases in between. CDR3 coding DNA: TGTGCCAGCAGCGTAGGGTCTCTAGCTGGTAATGAGCAGTTCTTC. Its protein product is CASSVGSLAGNEQFF. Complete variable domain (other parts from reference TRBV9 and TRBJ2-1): DSGVTQTPKHLITATGQRVTLRCSPRSGDLSVYWYQQSLDQGLQFLIQYYNGEERAKGNILERFSAQQFPDLHSELNLSSLELGDSALYFCASSVGSLAGNEQFFGPGTRLTVL.

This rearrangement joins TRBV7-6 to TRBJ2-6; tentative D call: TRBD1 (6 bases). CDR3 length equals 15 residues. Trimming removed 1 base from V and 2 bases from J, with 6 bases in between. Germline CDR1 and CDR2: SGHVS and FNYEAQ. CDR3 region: CASSLDRAGANVLTF. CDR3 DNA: TGTGCCAGCAGCTTAGACAGGGCTGGGGCCAACGTCCTGACTTTC.

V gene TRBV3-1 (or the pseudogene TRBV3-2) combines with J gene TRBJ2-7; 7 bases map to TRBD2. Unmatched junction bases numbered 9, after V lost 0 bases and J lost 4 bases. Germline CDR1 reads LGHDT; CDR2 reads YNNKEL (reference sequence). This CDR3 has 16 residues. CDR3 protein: CASSQDYTTSIYEQYF. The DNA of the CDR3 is TGTGCCAGCAGCCAAGACTATACGACTAGCATTTACGAGCAGTACTTC.

CDR3 loop: CASKAGAEPQHF. CDR3 DNA sequence: TGTGCCAGCAAGGCAGGGGCCGAGCCCCAGCATTTT. The rearrangement joins TRBV6-5 to TRBJ1-5; possible D gene TRBD1, 6 bases. The germline gives CDR1 MNHEY, CDR2 SVGAGI. Trimming removed 7 bases at V and 8 bases at J, with 12 bases between. The CDR3 is 12 residues long.

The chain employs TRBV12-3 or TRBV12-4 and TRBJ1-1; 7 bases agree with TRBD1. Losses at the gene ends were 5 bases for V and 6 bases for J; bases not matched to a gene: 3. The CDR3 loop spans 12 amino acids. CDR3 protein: CASSPTGAEAFF. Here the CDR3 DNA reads TGTGCCAGCAGTCCCACAGGGGCTGAAGCTTTCTTT.

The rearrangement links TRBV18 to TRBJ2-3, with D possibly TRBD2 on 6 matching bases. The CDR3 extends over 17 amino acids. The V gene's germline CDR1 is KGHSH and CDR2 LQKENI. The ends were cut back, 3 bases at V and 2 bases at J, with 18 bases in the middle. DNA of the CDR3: TGTGCCAGCTCACCGGTTGGGGGAGGCGGGACCACAGATACGCAGTATTTT. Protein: CASSPVGGGGTTDTQYF.

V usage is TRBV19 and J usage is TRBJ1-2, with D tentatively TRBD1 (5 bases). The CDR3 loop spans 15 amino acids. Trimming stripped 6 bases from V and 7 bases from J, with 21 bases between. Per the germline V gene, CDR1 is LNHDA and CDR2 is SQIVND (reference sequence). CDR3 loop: CASRAGISPLFGYTF. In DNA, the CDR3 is TGTGCCAGTAGGGCAGGGATATCCCCCCTATTTGGCTACACCTTC.

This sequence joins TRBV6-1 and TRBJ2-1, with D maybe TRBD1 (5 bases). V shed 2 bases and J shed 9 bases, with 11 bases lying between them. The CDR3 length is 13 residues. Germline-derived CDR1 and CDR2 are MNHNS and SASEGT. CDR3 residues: CASSESRGLEQFF. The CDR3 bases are TGTGCCAGCAGTGAATCTAGGGGTCTTGAGCAGTTCTTC.